Detailed here is one TCR beta chain. The antigen is unknown. Other DNA sequences in the same sample also yield this CDR3. This entry belongs to a study of cytomegalovirus exposure and HLA in healthy donors. Overall study findings and caveats: Differences between HLA loci emerged in a later analysis of TCR association rates, with DRB1 most and HLA-C fewest. Across donors, presence/absence analyses took sequencing depth to be roughly uniform. Earlier analysis yielded a pattern in which most TCR beta V segments were productive about 90% or about 30% of the time. Sequences of the TCR beta chain were said to predict the HLA-A and HLA-B alleles of most subjects accurately.

In the PCR, 60 Vbeta and 13 Jbeta primers were used. The protocol was immunoSEQ multiplex PCR, while the TCRdb copy is restricted to in-frame clones and leaves out a portion. Among roughly 120,000 clones listed, 80% were seen once. After removal of 6 bases from V and 3 bases from J, the junction contained 5 bases not matched to a gene. The CDR3 totals 14 residues. The germline V gene encodes CDR1 SNHLY and CDR2 FYNNEI. This chain joins TRBV2 and TRBJ1-5; 7 bases fit TRBD1. This TCR was recovered from a female donor in good health and CMV-seropositive. Sequences were obtained from PBMCs. The CDR3 protein is CASSPGQANQPQHF. The CDR3 region has the DNA TGTGCCAGCAGCCCAGGACAGGCCAATCAGCCCCAGCATTTT.